These T cell receptor beta chains were read from a single sample in a study of T cell responses to AZD1222 COVID-19 vaccine. Profiled with immunoSEQ multiplex PCR; TCRdb holds only in-frame clones, not every one. The profile covers 130,000 to 150,000 clones, with about 91% appearing a single time and around 16% taken by the ten largest. The starting material was peripheral blood, obtained on day 0 of AZD1222 vaccination. These receptors were taken from an adult in good health. Each CDR3 is given with its conserved first and last residue. The D gene is left open where the match is weak. A clone size is listed for some rows: how often the clone was seen (once, few, many), or a class if it is expanded.

d_call j_call cdr3_length v_call clone_size cdr3_nt cdr3_aa
NA TRBJ2-6 13 TRBV6-4 NA TGTGCCAGCAAGGCCTCTGGGGCCAACGTCCTGACTTTC CASKASGANVLTF
TRBD1 TRBJ1-2 16 TRBV29-1 NA TGCAGCGTCGCACAGCTTAGACAGGGGGGGAACTATGGCTACACCTTC CSVAQLRQGGNYGYTF
NA TRBJ1-4 17 TRBV24-1 NA TGTGCCACCAGTGCCTTCGTAGGACGGGCAACTAATGAAAAACTGTTTTTT CATSAFVGRATNEKLFF
NA TRBJ1-4 17 TRBV19 NA TGTGCCAGTAGTATAGTACCACCAAGGGCGCTTGGAGAAAAACTGTTTTTT CASSIVPPRALGEKLFF
TRBD1 TRBJ1-3 16 TRBV18 NA TGTGCCAGTTCAGGGGACAGTCCGTTCTCTGGAAACACCATATATTTT CASSGDSPFSGNTIYF
TRBD1 TRBJ1-1 15 TRBV7-2 NA TGTGCCAGCAGCCTTTTACAGGGGGCAGCCACTGAAGCTTTCTTT CASSLLQGAATEAFF
NA TRBJ1-6 16 TRBV5-6 NA TGTGCCAGCAGCTTTGGGTGGTGGAGGGATAATTCACCCCTCCACTTT CASSFGWWRDNSPLHF
NA TRBJ1-5 15 TRBV3-1/TRBV3-2 once TGTGCCAGCAGCCCAGCAGCGGGGATAAATCAGCCCCAGCATTTT CASSPAAGINQPQHF
NA TRBJ2-2 14 TRBV28 NA TGTGCCAGCAAGGTTAGCAGGTTGAACGGGGAGCTGTTTTTT CASKVSRLNGELFF
NA TRBJ2-1 14 TRBV9 NA TGTGCCAGCAGCGTCCTCGGACAGTACAATGAGCAGTTCTTC CASSVLGQYNEQFF